Sequencing of this T cell receptor beta chain was carried out in a study of blood T cell repertoires in COVID-19. Study-level information: T cells, B-cell-depleted T cells, or PBMCs supplied cDNA or gDNA.

With V trimmed by 3 bases and J by 4 bases, 4 bases remained unmatched. Germline assignment: CDR1 LGHDT and CDR2 YNNKEL (reference sequence). The CDR3 sequence is 15 residues long. In the original processing: Amplification with reference gene primers provided the estimates of nucleated cell counts. Sequencing was performed with immunoSEQ multiplex PCR; in TCRdb, only in-frame clones are kept and a portion is missing. The D gene and trimming were derived from the DNA, and the V and J assignments and clone size from that table. The table has 150,000 to 200,000 clones, around nine tenths seen once. The sequence was collected from a human donor in a cohort sampled during active COVID-19. This chain joins TRBV3-1 (or the pseudogene TRBV3-2) and TRBJ1-5, with TRBD1 identical over 9 bases. Sequencing input: peripheral blood. The CDR3 sequence: CASSQGQGGNQPQHF. The DNA for the CDR3 is TGTGCCAGCAGCCAGGGACAGGGAGGAAATCAGCCCCAGCATTTT.